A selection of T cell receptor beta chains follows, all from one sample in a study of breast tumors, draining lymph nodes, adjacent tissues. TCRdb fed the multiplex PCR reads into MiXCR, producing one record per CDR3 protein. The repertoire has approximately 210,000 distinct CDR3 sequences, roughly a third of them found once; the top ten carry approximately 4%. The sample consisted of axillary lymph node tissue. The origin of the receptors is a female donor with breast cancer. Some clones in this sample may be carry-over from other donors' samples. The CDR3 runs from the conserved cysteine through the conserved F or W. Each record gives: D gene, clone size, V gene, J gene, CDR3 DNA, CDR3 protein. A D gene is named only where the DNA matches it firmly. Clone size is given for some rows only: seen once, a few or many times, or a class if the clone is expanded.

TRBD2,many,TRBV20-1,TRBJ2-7,TGCAGTGCTAGAGACTCGGGACTAGCGGGAGTGCTCGAGCAGTACTTC,CSARDSGLAGVLEQYF
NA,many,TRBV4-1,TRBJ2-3,TGCGCCAGCAGCCAAGATCAGGTAGCGGCAGATACGCAGTATTTT,CASSQDQVAADTQYF
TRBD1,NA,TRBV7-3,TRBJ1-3,TGTGCCAGCAGCTTACCCCGACAGGGAGGAACTAACTATGGCTACACCATATATTTT,CASSLPRQGGTNYGYTIYF
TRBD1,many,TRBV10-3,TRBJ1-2,TGTGCCAGCGGACAGGGGGCGGGAGGCTACACCTTC,CASGQGAGGYTF
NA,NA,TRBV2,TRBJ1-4,TGTGCCAGCAGTGATCGGGGGGCGCCGGGAAAACTGTTTTTT,CASSDRGAPGKLFF
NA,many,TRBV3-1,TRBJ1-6,TGTGCCAGCAGCCAAGGACAGAGGTGGTCACCCCTCCACTTT,CASSQGQRWSPLHF
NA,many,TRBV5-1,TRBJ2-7,TGCGCCAGCAGCCCGGACATCTACTACGAGCAGTACTTC,CASSPDIYYEQYF
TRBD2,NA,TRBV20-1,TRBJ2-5,TGCAGTGCTAGTCAACTAGCGGGAGGGCCCGGGGAGACCCAGTACTTC,CSASQLAGGPGETQYF
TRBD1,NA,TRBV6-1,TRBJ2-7,TGTGCCAGCAGCAGGACAGGGCCGGCACCCTACGAGCAGTACTTC,CASSRTGPAPYEQYF
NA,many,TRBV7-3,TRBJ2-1,TGTGCCAGCAGCGTGAACTACAATGAGCAGTTCTTC,CASSVNYNEQFF
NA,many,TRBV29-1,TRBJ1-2,TGCAGCGACATGGACAGTTATTATGGCTACACCTTC,CSDMDSYYGYTF
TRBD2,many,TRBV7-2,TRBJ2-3,TGTGCCAGCAGCCAGGGGACTAGCGGGGTCACAGATACGCAGTATTTT,CASSQGTSGVTDTQYF
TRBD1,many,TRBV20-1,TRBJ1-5,TGCAGTGCTAGAGAAGACAGGGGGCAGGGGCAGCCCCAGCATTTT,CSAREDRGQGQPQHF
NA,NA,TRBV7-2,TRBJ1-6,TGTGCCAGCAGCTTACAACTACTAGCGGGGGGCTCCTATAATTCACCCCTCCACTTT,CASSLQLLAGGSYNSPLHF
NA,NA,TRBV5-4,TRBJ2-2,TGTGCCAGCAGGGAGAAGGGAGGCGCCGGCACCGGGGAGCTGTTTTTT,CASREKGGAGTGELFF
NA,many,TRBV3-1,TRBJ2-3,TGTGCCAGCAGCCAAGATCGTGCGGGGGCGAGGGATACGCAGTATTTT,CASSQDRAGARDTQYF
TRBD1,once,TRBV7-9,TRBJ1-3,TGTGCCAGCAGCTCGCGACAGGGAGGAAACACCATATATTTT,CASSSRQGGNTIYF
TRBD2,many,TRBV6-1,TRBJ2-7,TGTGCCAGCAGGTTAGCGGGAGGGTCCTACGAGCAGTACTTC,CASRLAGGSYEQYF
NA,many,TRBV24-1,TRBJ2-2,TGTGCCACCAGTGGTTCTCTCGGTTTCACCGGGGAGCTGTTTTTT,CATSGSLGFTGELFF
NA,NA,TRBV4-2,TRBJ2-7,TGTGCCAGCAGTTACTCATTGGAGGGGGGTTACGAGCAGTACTTC,CASSYSLEGGYEQYF
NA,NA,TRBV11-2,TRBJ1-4,TGTGCCAGCAGCCCACTTTGGCGTGGCAGCCCTAATGAAAAGCTGTTTTTT,CASSPLWRGSPNEKLFF
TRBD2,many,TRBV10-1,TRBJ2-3,TGCGCCACCTCCCAAGCGGGAGCAGCAGATACGCAGTATTTT,CATSQAGAADTQYF
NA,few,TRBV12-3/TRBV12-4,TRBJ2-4,TGTGCCAGCAGTCAGGAGGCCTTAGCCAAAAACATTCAGTACTTC,CASSQEALAKNIQYF
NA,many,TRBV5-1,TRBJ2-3,TGCGCCAGCAGCTCCCGGGACTCCGCGGATACGCAGTATTTT,CASSSRDSADTQYF
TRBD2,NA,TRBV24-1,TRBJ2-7,TGTGCCAGCTCACCTGGGACTAGCGGGAGAAGGTACGAGCAGTACTTC,CASSPGTSGRRYEQYF
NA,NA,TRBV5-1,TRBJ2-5,TGCGCCAGCAGCTTGGAACAGACCCAGTACTTC,CASSLEQTQYF
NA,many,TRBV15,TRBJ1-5,TGTGCCACCAGCAGAGGAGACACCAATCAGCCCCAGCATTTT,CATSRGDTNQPQHF
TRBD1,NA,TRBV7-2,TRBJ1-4,TGTGTCAGCAGCCCGCGACAGGGTAATGAAAAACTGTTTTTC,CVSSPRQGNEKLFF
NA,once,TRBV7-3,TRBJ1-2,TGTGCCAGCAGCTTATTCACGGCCAGGGCTGATGGCTACACCTTC,CASSLFTARADGYTF
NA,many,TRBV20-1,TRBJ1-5,TGCAGTGCTAGAGGGATGATTCCAAATCAGCCCCAGCATTTT,CSARGMIPNQPQHF
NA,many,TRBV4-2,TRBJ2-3,TGTGCCAGCAGCCAAGGGACTCGGGGCGGCACAGATACGCAGTATTTT,CASSQGTRGGTDTQYF
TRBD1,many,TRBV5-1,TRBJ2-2,TGCGCCAGCAGCTTCCTAATGACAGGGATGAACACCGGGGAGCTGTTTTTT,CASSFLMTGMNTGELFF
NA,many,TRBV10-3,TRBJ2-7,TGTGCCATCAGTGAAAGTAGCATCGAGCAGTACTTC,CAISESSIEQYF
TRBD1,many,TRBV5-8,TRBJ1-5,TGTGCCAGCAGCTCCCGACAGGGTCTCAATCAGCCCCAGCATTTT,CASSSRQGLNQPQHF
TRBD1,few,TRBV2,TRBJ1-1,TGTGCCAGCAGAAGACAGGGGGGGGCATCTGAAGCTTTCTTT,CASRRQGGASEAFF
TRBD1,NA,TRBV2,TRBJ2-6,TGTGCCAGCAGTGCTTCAACAGGGGGTCCTAGGGCCAACGTCCTGACTTTC,CASSASTGGPRANVLTF
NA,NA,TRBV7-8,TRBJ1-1,TGTGCCAGCAGCTTAACTTCGGTGAACACTGAAGCTTTCTTT,CASSLTSVNTEAFF
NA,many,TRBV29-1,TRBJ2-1,TGCAGCGTCCAGGGGCCTGAGCAGTTCTTC,CSVQGPEQFF
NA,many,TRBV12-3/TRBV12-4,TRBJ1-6,TGTGCCAGCAGTTACCCTGCCGGGTCCGGTGGTTATTCACCCCTCCACTTT,CASSYPAGSGGYSPLHF
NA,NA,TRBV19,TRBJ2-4,TGTGCCAGTAGTATCGGGACAGTAGGACTAGCCAAAAACATTCAGTCCTTC,CASSIGTVGLAKNIQSF
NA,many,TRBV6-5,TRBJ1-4,TGTGCCAGCAGCTCTAGGCCGAGTGATGGAAAACTGTTTTTT,CASSSRPSDGKLFF
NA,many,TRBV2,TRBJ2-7,TGTGCCAGCAGTGAGTGGCGTCCGGCCGAGCAGTACTTC,CASSEWRPAEQYF
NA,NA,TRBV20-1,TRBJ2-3,TGCAGTGCTCGACAGGGACTAGGCACAGATACGCAGTATTTT,CSARQGLGTDTQYF
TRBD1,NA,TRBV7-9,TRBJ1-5,TGTGCCAGCAGCCCGACAGGGGGCTCTCGGCCCCAGCATTTT,CASSPTGGSRPQHF
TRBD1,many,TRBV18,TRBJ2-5,TGTGCCAGCTCACTGCAGGGACAGGGGGGACAAGAGACCCAGTACTTC,CASSLQGQGGQETQYF